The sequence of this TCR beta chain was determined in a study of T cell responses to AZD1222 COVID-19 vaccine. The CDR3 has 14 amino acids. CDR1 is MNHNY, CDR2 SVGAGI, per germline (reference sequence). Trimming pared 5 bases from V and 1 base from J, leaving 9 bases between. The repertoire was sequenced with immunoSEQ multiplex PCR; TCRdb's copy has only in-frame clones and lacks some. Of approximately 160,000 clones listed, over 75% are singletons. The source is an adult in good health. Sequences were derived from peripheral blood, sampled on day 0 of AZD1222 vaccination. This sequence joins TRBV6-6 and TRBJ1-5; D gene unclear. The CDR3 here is CASSGEQSNQPQHF. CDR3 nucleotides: TGTGCCAGCAGTGGGGAACAGAGCAATCAGCCCCAGCATTTT.